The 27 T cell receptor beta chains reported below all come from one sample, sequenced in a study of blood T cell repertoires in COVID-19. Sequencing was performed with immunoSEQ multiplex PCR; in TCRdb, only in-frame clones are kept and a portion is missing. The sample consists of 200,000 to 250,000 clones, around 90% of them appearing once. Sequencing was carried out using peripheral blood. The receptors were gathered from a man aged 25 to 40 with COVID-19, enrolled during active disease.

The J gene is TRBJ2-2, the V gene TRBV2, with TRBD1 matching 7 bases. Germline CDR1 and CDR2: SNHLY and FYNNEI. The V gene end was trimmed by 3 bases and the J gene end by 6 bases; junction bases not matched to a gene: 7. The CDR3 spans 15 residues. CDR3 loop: CASSDGIGGPGELFF. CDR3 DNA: TGTGCCAGCAGTGATGGTATAGGGGGCCCCGGGGAGCTGTTTTTT.

The CDR3: CASSTSFAGASTDTQYF. The DNA for the CDR3 is TGTGCCAGCAGCACCTCCTTCGCAGGGGCCAGCACAGATACGCAGTATTTT. J is TRBJ2-3 and V is TRBV11-3; possible D gene TRBD1, 6 bases. Germline CDR1 is SGHNT and CDR2 is YENEEA. The CDR3 length is 17 residues. V shed 5 bases and J shed 0 bases, with 18 bases lying between them.

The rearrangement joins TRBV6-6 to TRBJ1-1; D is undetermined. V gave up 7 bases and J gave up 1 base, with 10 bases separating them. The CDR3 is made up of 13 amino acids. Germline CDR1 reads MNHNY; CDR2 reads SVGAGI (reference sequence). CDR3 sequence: CASNLEGNTEAFF. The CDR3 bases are TGTGCCAGCAATCTGGAGGGGAACACTGAAGCTTTCTTT.

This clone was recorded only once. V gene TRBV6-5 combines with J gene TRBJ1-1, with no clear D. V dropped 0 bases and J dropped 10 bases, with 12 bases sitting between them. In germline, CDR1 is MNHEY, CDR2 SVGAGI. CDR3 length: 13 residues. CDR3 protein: CASSYSAGSRAFF. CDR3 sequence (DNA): TGTGCCAGCAGTTACTCGGCCGGGTCTAGAGCTTTCTTT.

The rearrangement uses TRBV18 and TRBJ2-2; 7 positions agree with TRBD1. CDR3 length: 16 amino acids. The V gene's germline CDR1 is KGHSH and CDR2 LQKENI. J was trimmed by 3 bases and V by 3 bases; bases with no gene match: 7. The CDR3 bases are TGTGCCAGCTCACCGACAGGGTTACGGGACACCGGGGAGCTGTTTTTT. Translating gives CASSPTGLRDTGELFF.

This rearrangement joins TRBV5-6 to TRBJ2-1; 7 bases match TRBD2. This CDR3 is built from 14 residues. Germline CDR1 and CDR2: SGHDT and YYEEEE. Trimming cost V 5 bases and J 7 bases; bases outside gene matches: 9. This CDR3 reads CASRPGLVYNEQFF. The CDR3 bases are TGTGCCAGCAGACCCGGACTAGTCTATAATGAGCAGTTCTTC.

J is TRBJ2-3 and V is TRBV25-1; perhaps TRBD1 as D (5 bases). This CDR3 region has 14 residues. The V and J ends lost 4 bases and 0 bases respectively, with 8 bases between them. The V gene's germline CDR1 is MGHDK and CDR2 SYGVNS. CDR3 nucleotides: TGTGCCAGCAGTGGTTACAGGAGCACAGATACGCAGTATTTT. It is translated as CASSGYRSTDTQYF.

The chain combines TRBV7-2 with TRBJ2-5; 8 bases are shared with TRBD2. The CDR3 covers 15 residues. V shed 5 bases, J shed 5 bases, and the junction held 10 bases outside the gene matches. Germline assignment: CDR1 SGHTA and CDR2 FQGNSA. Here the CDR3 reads CASSHSRGGVETQYF. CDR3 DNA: TGTGCCAGCAGCCACTCCCGGGGGGGCGTGGAGACCCAGTACTTC.

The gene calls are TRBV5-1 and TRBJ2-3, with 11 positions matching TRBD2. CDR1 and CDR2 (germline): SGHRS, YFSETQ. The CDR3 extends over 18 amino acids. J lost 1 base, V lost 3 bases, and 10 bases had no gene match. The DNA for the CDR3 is TGCGCCAGCAGCTCACGACCCGGGACTAGCGGACGCACAGATACGCAGTATTTT. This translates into CASSSRPGTSGRTDTQYF.

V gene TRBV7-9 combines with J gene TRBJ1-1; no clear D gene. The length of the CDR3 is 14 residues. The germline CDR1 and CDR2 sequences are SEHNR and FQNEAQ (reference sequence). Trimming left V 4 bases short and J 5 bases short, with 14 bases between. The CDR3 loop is CASSSRTGGTEAFF. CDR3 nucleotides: TGTGCCAGCAGCTCCCGGACGGGAGGTACTGAAGCTTTCTTT.

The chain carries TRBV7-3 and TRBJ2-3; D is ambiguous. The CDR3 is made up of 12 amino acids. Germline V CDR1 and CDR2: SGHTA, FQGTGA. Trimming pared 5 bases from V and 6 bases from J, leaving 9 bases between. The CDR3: CASSQASDTQYF. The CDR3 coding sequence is TGTGCCAGCAGCCAAGCGTCGGATACGCAGTATTTT.

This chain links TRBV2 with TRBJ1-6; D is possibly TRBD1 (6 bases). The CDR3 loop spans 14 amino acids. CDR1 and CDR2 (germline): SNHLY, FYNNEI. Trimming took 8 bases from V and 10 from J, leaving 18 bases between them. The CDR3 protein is CASGSGGALSPLHF. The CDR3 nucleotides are TGTGCCAGCGGGTCCGGGGGGGCATTGTCACCCCTCCACTTT.

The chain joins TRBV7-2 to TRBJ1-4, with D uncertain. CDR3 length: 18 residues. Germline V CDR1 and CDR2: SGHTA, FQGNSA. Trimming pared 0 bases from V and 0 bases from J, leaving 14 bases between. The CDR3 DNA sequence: TGTGCCAGCAGCTTAGCAAAGAATACAGCTACAACTAATGAAAAACTGTTTTTT. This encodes CASSLAKNTATTNEKLFF. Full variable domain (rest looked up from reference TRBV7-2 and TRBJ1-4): GAGVSQSPSNKVTEKGKDVELRCDPISGHTALYWYRQSLGQGLEFLIYFQGNSAPDKSGLPSDRFSAERTGGSVSTLTIQRTQQEDSAVYLCASSLAKNTATTNEKLFFGSGTQLSVL.

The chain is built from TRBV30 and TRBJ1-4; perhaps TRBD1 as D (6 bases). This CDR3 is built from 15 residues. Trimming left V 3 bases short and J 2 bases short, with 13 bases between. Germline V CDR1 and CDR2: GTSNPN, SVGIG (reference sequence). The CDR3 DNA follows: TGTGCCTGGAGCCGGGGGGCGGGGACTAATGAAAAACTGTTTTTT. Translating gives CAWSRGAGTNEKLFF.

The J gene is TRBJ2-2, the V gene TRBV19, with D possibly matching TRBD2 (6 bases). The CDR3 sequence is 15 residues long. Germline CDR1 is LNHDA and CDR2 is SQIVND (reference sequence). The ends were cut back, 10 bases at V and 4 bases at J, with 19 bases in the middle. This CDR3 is CATSLLAGSTGELFF. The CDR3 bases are TGTGCCACTTCGCTACTGGCGGGGAGCACCGGGGAGCTGTTTTTT.

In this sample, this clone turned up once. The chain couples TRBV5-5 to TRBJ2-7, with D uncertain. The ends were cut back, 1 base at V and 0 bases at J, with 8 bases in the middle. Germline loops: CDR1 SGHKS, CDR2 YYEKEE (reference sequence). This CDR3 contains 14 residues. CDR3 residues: CASSLFPHSYEQYF. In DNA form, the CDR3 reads TGTGCCAGCAGCTTGTTCCCCCACTCCTACGAGCAGTACTTC.

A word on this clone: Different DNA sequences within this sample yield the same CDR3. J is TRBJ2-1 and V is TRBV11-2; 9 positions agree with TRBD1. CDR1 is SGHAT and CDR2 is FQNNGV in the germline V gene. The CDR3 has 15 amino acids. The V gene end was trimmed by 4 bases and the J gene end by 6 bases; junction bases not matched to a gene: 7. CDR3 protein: CASSSGQGVTNEQFF. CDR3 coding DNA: TGTGCCAGCAGCTCGGGACAGGGAGTCACCAATGAGCAGTTCTTC.

CDR3 nucleotide sequence: TGCAGCGTCGGCGGACACAATCAGCCCCAGCATTTT. This encodes CSVGGHNQPQHF. The chain employs TRBV29-1 and TRBJ1-5, with D perhaps TRBD1 (5 bases). The CDR3 spans 12 residues. V was clipped by 6 bases and J by 3 bases, with 9 bases between them. Germline CDR1 SQVTM, CDR2 ANQGSEA.

CDR3 sequence: CARRGNTEAFF. CDR3 nucleotides: TGTGCCAGAAGGGGTAACACTGAAGCTTTCTTT. The V and J genes are TRBV19 and TRBJ1-1, with a possible D match to TRBD1 (5 bases). The V end lost 9 bases, the J end lost 2 bases, and 7 bases lay between the germline ends. Germline CDR1 LNHDA, CDR2 SQIVND (reference sequence). This CDR3 has 11 residues.

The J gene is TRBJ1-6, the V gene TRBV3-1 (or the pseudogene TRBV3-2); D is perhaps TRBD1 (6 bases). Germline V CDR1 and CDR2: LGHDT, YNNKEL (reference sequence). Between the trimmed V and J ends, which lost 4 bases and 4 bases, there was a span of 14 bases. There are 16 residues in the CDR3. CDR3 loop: CASSPPGQHYNSPLHF. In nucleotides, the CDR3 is TGTGCCAGCAGCCCACCAGGACAGCATTATAATTCACCCCTCCACTTT.

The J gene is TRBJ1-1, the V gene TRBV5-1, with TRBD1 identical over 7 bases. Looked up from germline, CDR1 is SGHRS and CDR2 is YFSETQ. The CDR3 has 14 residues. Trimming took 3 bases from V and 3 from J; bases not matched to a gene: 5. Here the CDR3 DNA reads TGCGCCAGCAGCTCCGACAGGGAGGACACTGAAGCTTTCTTT. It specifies CASSSDREDTEAFF. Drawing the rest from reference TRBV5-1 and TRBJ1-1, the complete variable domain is KAGVTQTPRYLIKTRGQQVTLSCSPISGHRSVSWYQQTPGQGLQFLFEYFSETQRNKGNFPGRFSGRQFSNSRSEMNVSTLELGDSALYLCASSSDREDTEAFFGQGTRLTVV.

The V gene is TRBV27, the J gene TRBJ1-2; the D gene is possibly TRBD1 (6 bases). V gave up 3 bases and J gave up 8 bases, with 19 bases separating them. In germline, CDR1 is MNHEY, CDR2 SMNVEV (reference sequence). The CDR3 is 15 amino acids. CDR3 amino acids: CASSFREQGPGGYTF. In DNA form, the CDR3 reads TGTGCCAGCAGTTTCCGCGAACAGGGTCCGGGAGGCTACACCTTC.

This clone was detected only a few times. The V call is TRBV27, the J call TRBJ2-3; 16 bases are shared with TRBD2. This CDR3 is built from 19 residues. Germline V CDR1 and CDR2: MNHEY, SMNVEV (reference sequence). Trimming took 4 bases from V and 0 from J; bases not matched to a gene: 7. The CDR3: CASSSLGLAGGPSTDTQYF. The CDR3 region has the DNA TGTGCCAGCAGTTCTCTGGGACTAGCGGGGGGGCCGAGCACAGATACGCAGTATTTT.

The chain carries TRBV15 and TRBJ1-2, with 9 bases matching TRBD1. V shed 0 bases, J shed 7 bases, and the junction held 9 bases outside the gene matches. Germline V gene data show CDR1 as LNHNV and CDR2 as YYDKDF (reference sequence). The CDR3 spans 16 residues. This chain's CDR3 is CATSRDGGQGWGGYTF. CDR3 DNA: TGTGCCACCAGCAGAGATGGAGGACAGGGGTGGGGTGGCTACACCTTC.

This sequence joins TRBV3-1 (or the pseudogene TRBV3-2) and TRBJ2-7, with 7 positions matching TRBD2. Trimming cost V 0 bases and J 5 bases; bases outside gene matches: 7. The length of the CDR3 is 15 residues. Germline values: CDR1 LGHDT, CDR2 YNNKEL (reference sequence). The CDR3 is CASSQEGLVFDEQYF. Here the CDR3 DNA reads TGTGCCAGCAGCCAAGAAGGACTAGTTTTCGACGAGCAGTACTTC.

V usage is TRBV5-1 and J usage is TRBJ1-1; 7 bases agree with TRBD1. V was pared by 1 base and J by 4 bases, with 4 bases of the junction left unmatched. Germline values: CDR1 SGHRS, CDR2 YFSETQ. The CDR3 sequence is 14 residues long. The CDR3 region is CASSLTGESTEAFF. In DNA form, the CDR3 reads TGCGCCAGCAGCTTGACAGGGGAGAGCACTGAAGCTTTCTTT. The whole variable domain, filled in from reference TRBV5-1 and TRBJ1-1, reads KAGVTQTPRYLIKTRGQQVTLSCSPISGHRSVSWYQQTPGQGLQFLFEYFSETQRNKGNFPGRFSGRQFSNSRSEMNVSTLELGDSALYLCASSLTGESTEAFFGQGTRLTVV.

The CDR3 DNA reads as TGTGCCAGCAGAACGGGACAGGGTCATTCACCCCTCCACTTT. Its translation is CASRTGQGHSPLHF. This chain joins TRBV6-5 and TRBJ1-6; 9 bases are shared with TRBD1. V was pared by 6 bases and J by 8 bases, with 5 bases of the junction left unmatched. Germline CDR1 and CDR2: MNHEY and SVGAGI. The CDR3 has 14 residues.